This T cell receptor (beta chain) appears in the sequencing data of a study of sequential checkpoint blockade in melanoma. About this clone: The same CDR3 arises from other DNA sequences in this sample as well.

The treatment is: randomized to nivolumab then ipilimumab (arm A) or the reverse (arm B). PBMC sorting kept live CD3+CD8+ cells without CD19 or CD56. The germline gives CDR1 SGDLS, CDR2 YYNGEE. CDR3 length: 15 residues. The junction had 5 bases not matched to a gene; V was cut back by 4 bases and J by 2 bases. The assay was immunoSEQ multiplex PCR, and TCRdb's table has in-frame clones only and misses some. The table has some 40,000 clones, 70% to 90% seen once. The TCR sequence derives from a human donor with melanoma. This sample comprised CD8+ T cells sorted from blood (inferred from file names), obtained from a patient given nivolumab and ipilimumab in sequence. This chain joins TRBV9 and TRBJ1-4; 7 bases are a match to TRBD1. The CDR3 loop reads CASSPGQATNEKLFF. The CDR3 DNA follows: TGTGCCAGCAGCCCCGGACAGGCGACTAATGAAAAACTGTTTTTT.